The clone carrying this T cell receptor (beta chain) occurred a few times. What it recognizes is unknown. These data are taken from a study of T cells after yellow fever vaccination. Findings and caveats of the study: In post-booster samples, most primary-vaccination clones reappeared (about 97% CD4, approximately 91% CD8). CD4 and CD8 compartments shared a small share of clonotypes.

TCRdb re-called the 5' RACE reads through MiXCR, storing one row per CDR3 protein. The sample includes 300,000 to 400,000 distinct CDR3 sequences, roughly 8.7% of them seen just once. This TCR derives from a man aged 18 to 29 who received the YFV17D yellow fever vaccine. This specimen consisted of PBMCs, obtained on the day of the first yellow fever vaccination.

CDR3 coding DNA: TGTGCCAGCAGCCAAGTGAGGGTATTCGGCACTGAAGCTTTCTTT. Amino acid sequence: CASSQVRVFGTEAFF. This chain connects TRBV4-2 to TRBJ1-1, with D unresolved. Trimming stripped 1 base from V and 4 bases from J, with 13 bases between. Germline V gene sequence: CDR1 LGHNA, CDR2 YNFKEQ. The CDR3 consists of 15 residues.